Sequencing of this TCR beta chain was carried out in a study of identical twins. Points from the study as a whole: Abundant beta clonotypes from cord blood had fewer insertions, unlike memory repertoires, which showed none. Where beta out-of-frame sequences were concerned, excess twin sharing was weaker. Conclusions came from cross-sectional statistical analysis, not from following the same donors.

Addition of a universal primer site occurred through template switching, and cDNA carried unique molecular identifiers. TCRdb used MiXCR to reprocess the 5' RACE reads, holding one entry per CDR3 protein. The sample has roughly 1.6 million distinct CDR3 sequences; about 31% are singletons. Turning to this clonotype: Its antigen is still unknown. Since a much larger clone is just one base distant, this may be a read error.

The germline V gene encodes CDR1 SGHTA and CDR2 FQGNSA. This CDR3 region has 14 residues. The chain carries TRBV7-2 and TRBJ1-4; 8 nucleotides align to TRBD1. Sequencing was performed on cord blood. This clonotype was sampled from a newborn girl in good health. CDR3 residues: CASSFTGGNERLFF. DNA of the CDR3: TGTGCCAGCAGCTTTACAGGGGGGAATGAAAGACTGTTTTTT. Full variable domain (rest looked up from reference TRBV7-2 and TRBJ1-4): GAGVSQSPSNKVTEKGKDVELRCDPISGHTALYWYRQSLGQGLEFLIYFQGNSAPDKSGLPSDRFSAERTGGSVSTLTIQRTQQEDSAVYLCASSFTGGNERLFFGSGTQLSVL.